This T cell receptor beta chain was obtained from a study of Graves' ophthalmopathy and Graves' hyperthyroidism. Germline V gene sequence: CDR1 DFQATT, CDR2 SNEGSKA (reference sequence). This CDR3 has 13 residues. Study results and caveats: In predicting ophthalmopathy progression, the model reached roughly 69% sensitivity and around 72% specificity.

Comment on this clonotype: Its target is not known. One junction end disagrees with the germline gene, perhaps due to a read error.

The TCR beta CDR3 regions underwent amplification from RNA transcripts. An opening RT-PCR round employed HTBI primers and preceded a second-round multiplex PCR. TCRdb reprocessed the multiplex PCR reads with MiXCR, giving one entry per CDR3 protein. The top ten clones hold 9% to 15% of a sample with around 340,000 distinct CDR3 sequences, roughly 15% of them seen once. The sequenced material came from peripheral blood. This clonotype originated in an adult man with Graves' ophthalmopathy. The chain combines TRBV20-1 with TRBJ1-2, with D tentatively TRBD1 (6 bases). This CDR3 reads CSARVTGTYGYNF. The CDR3 DNA sequence: TGCAGTGCTAGAGTTACAGGGACCTATGGCTACAACTTC.